These T cell receptor beta chains were read from a single sample in a study of a mutant IDH1 vaccine in newly diagnosed glioma. The protocol was immunoSEQ multiplex PCR, while the TCRdb copy is restricted to in-frame clones and leaves out a portion. The profile shows roughly 50,000 clones, about three quarters of them singletons. Their specific antigens are unknown. Sequencing was performed on PBMCs, taken from a glioma patient whose treatment included an IDH1 peptide vaccine. The receptors here all came from a middle-aged woman with glioma. CDR3s include the opening cysteine and the closing phenylalanine or tryptophan. D genes are given only for firm matches. The size of a clone is reported for some rows only, either as once, few or many, or as a class for expanded clones.

cdr3_nt: TGTGCCAGCAGCTCTCAGGGCCCCAGGGATGAAAAACTGTTTTTT
cdr3_aa: CASSSQGPRDEKLFF
clone_size: once
d_call: .
cdr3_length: 15
v_call: TRBV5-4
j_call: TRBJ1-4

cdr3_nt: TGTGCCAGCAGTTACTCAGCGGGGGCCCAAGAGACCCAGTACTTC
cdr3_aa: CASSYSAGAQETQYF
clone_size: once
d_call: TRBD2
cdr3_length: 15
v_call: TRBV6-6
j_call: TRBJ2-5

cdr3_nt: TGTGCCAGCGGGACAGGGATCTACGAGCAGTACTTC
cdr3_aa: CASGTGIYEQYF
clone_size: .
d_call: TRBD1
cdr3_length: 12
v_call: TRBV6-5
j_call: TRBJ2-7

cdr3_nt: TGTGCCAGCAGCTTAGGCGGAGGTGGCAATCAGCCCCAGCATTTT
cdr3_aa: CASSLGGGGNQPQHF
clone_size: once
d_call: .
cdr3_length: 15
v_call: TRBV11-2
j_call: TRBJ1-5

cdr3_nt: TGTGCCAGCAGCCTTGGACCCACACGCACAGATACGCAGTATTTT
cdr3_aa: CASSLGPTRTDTQYF
clone_size: .
d_call: .
cdr3_length: 15
v_call: TRBV7-2
j_call: TRBJ2-3

cdr3_nt: TGTGCCTGGAGTGTAGGGACAGGATTGTACGAGCAGTACTTC
cdr3_aa: CAWSVGTGLYEQYF
clone_size: .
d_call: TRBD1
cdr3_length: 14
v_call: TRBV30
j_call: TRBJ2-7

cdr3_nt: TGTGCCAGCAGCTTAACAGGGCCGAGGGACGAGCAGTACTTC
cdr3_aa: CASSLTGPRDEQYF
clone_size: once
d_call: .
cdr3_length: 14
v_call: TRBV27
j_call: TRBJ2-7

cdr3_nt: TGTGCCAGCAGTGACAGGGGACGGAATTCACCCCTCCACTTT
cdr3_aa: CASSDRGRNSPLHF
clone_size: .
d_call: .
cdr3_length: 14
v_call: TRBV25-1
j_call: TRBJ1-6

cdr3_nt: TGTGCTAGTGGTTCACTACCCGGGACAGCCTCCTACGAGCAGTACTTC
cdr3_aa: CASGSLPGTASYEQYF
clone_size: .
d_call: TRBD1
cdr3_length: 16
v_call: TRBV12-5
j_call: TRBJ2-7

cdr3_nt: TGTGCCGGAACTAGGGGACTTAACTATGGCTACACCTTC
cdr3_aa: CAGTRGLNYGYTF
clone_size: .
d_call: .
cdr3_length: 13
v_call: TRBV10-3
j_call: TRBJ1-2

cdr3_nt: TGTGCCAGCAGCTTAAGGGTCGGGAACACTGAAGCTTTCTTT
cdr3_aa: CASSLRVGNTEAFF
clone_size: .
d_call: .
cdr3_length: 14
v_call: TRBV7-8
j_call: TRBJ1-1

cdr3_nt: TGTGCTAGTGGTTTTCCTAGAGGCCTAAGGTACTTC
cdr3_aa: CASGFPRGLRYF
clone_size: .
d_call: .
cdr3_length: 12
v_call: TRBV12-5
j_call: TRBJ2-5

cdr3_nt: TGTGCCAGCAGTTCCGACAGGGGCCTAGCTGGGGCCAACGTCCTGACTTTC
cdr3_aa: CASSSDRGLAGANVLTF
clone_size: .
d_call: TRBD1
cdr3_length: 17
v_call: TRBV6-4
j_call: TRBJ2-6

cdr3_nt: TGTGCCAGCAGCTTAATCCGGAGTAGCGGGACCCAGTACTTC
cdr3_aa: CASSLIRSSGTQYF
clone_size: .
d_call: .
cdr3_length: 14
v_call: TRBV11-2
j_call: TRBJ2-5

cdr3_nt: TGCGCCAGCAGTGAGTCAGGGGGGGGCTACGAGCAGTACTTC
cdr3_aa: CASSESGGGYEQYF
clone_size: .
d_call: .
cdr3_length: 14
v_call: TRBV10-1
j_call: TRBJ2-7

cdr3_nt: TGTGCCAGCAGCTCCACCGGGACAGCCAATCAGCCCCAGCATTTT
cdr3_aa: CASSSTGTANQPQHF
clone_size: .
d_call: TRBD1
cdr3_length: 15
v_call: TRBV7-9
j_call: TRBJ1-5

cdr3_nt: TGTGCCTGGAAGGAACAGGGGGCCAATTCACCCCTCCACTTT
cdr3_aa: CAWKEQGANSPLHF
clone_size: .
d_call: TRBD1
cdr3_length: 14
v_call: TRBV30
j_call: TRBJ1-6

cdr3_nt: TGTGCCAGCAGCTTAGAGAGCACAGTCTACGAGCAGTACTTC
cdr3_aa: CASSLESTVYEQYF
clone_size: .
d_call: .
cdr3_length: 14
v_call: TRBV7-9
j_call: TRBJ2-7

cdr3_nt: TGCGCCAGCAGCCCGGACATAAATGAAAAACTGTTTTTT
cdr3_aa: CASSPDINEKLFF
clone_size: .
d_call: .
cdr3_length: 13
v_call: TRBV5-1
j_call: TRBJ1-4

cdr3_nt: TGTGCCAGCAGCCCTACGGGCAGGGGGAACACTGAAGCTTTCTTT
cdr3_aa: CASSPTGRGNTEAFF
clone_size: .
d_call: .
cdr3_length: 15
v_call: TRBV11-2
j_call: TRBJ1-1

cdr3_nt: TGCGCCAGCAGTGATATAGCGGGGGGGCCCGGGAATACGCAGTATTTT
cdr3_aa: CASSDIAGGPGNTQYF
clone_size: .
d_call: TRBD2
cdr3_length: 16
v_call: TRBV10-1
j_call: TRBJ2-3

cdr3_nt: TGTGCCAGCAGCCTTGGACAGGGGGGATATGGCTACACCTTC
cdr3_aa: CASSLGQGGYGYTF
clone_size: .
d_call: TRBD1
cdr3_length: 14
v_call: TRBV2
j_call: TRBJ1-2

cdr3_nt: TGTGCTAGTGGTTTGGTCCCCCACCCCGGGGAGCTGTTTTTT
cdr3_aa: CASGLVPHPGELFF
clone_size: few
d_call: .
cdr3_length: 14
v_call: TRBV12-5
j_call: TRBJ2-2

cdr3_nt: TGCGCCAGCAGTAGCGGGGGGGCCGGGGATACGCAGTATTTT
cdr3_aa: CASSSGGAGDTQYF
clone_size: .
d_call: TRBD2
cdr3_length: 14
v_call: TRBV10-1
j_call: TRBJ2-3

cdr3_nt: TGTGCCAGCGCTCTCTCTGGAAACACCATATATTTT
cdr3_aa: CASALSGNTIYF
clone_size: .
d_call: .
cdr3_length: 12
v_call: TRBV6-6
j_call: TRBJ1-3

cdr3_nt: TGTGCCAGCAGCTTACGGGGAAGGGAAACCTTCTCTGGGGCCAACGTCCTGACTTTC
cdr3_aa: CASSLRGRETFSGANVLTF
clone_size: .
d_call: .
cdr3_length: 19
v_call: TRBV7-6
j_call: TRBJ2-6

cdr3_nt: TGTGCCAGCAGCGACTCGTCGGGACTTGCCTACGAGCAGTACTTC
cdr3_aa: CASSDSSGLAYEQYF
clone_size: .
d_call: .
cdr3_length: 15
v_call: TRBV6-6
j_call: TRBJ2-7

cdr3_nt: TGTGCCAGCAGCGTAACAGGGACCCAGCCCCAGCATTTT
cdr3_aa: CASSVTGTQPQHF
clone_size: .
d_call: .
cdr3_length: 13
v_call: TRBV9
j_call: TRBJ1-5

cdr3_nt: TGTGCCAGCAGCTTATTCCCACTAGCGGGGGCCTACAATGAGCAGTTCTTC
cdr3_aa: CASSLFPLAGAYNEQFF
clone_size: .
d_call: TRBD2
cdr3_length: 17
v_call: TRBV7-6
j_call: TRBJ2-1

cdr3_nt: TGCGCCAGCAGCTTACCTGGGGCTAGCGGGGGGGAGACCCAGTACTTC
cdr3_aa: CASSLPGASGGETQYF
clone_size: .
d_call: TRBD2
cdr3_length: 16
v_call: TRBV5-1
j_call: TRBJ2-5

cdr3_nt: TGTGCCAGCAGCCATGGCGGACCTGGAAACACCATATATTTT
cdr3_aa: CASSHGGPGNTIYF
clone_size: .
d_call: .
cdr3_length: 14
v_call: TRBV14
j_call: TRBJ1-3

cdr3_nt: TGTGCCAGCACCCTGGATCGACTTTCTGGAAACACCATATATTTT
cdr3_aa: CASTLDRLSGNTIYF
clone_size: .
d_call: .
cdr3_length: 15
v_call: TRBV2
j_call: TRBJ1-3

cdr3_nt: TGCGCCAGCAGCCAAGCTGGGGGGCGAGTTACCTCTGAAGCTTTCTTT
cdr3_aa: CASSQAGGRVTSEAFF
clone_size: .
d_call: .
cdr3_length: 16
v_call: TRBV4-3
j_call: TRBJ1-1

cdr3_nt: TGTGCCAGCAGCGTAGGCGGGGGCCGGGCCATTCAGTACTTC
cdr3_aa: CASSVGGGRAIQYF
clone_size: .
d_call: .
cdr3_length: 14
v_call: TRBV9
j_call: TRBJ2-4

cdr3_nt: TGCGCCAGCAGCTTGGGGGACAGAAACGAGCAGTACTTC
cdr3_aa: CASSLGDRNEQYF
clone_size: .
d_call: TRBD1
cdr3_length: 13
v_call: TRBV5-1
j_call: TRBJ2-7

cdr3_nt: TGTGCCATCAGTCCTAGCCCGAACACCGGGGAGCTGTTTTTT
cdr3_aa: CAISPSPNTGELFF
clone_size: .
d_call: .
cdr3_length: 14
v_call: TRBV10-3
j_call: TRBJ2-2

cdr3_nt: TGTGCCAGTAGTATAGGGCCTGGGCGCCACAGCACAGATACGCAGTATTTT
cdr3_aa: CASSIGPGRHSTDTQYF
clone_size: .
d_call: .
cdr3_length: 17
v_call: TRBV19
j_call: TRBJ2-3

cdr3_nt: TGCGCCAGCAGTGTTGGACCTCAAAGTGTGTTTTTT
cdr3_aa: CASSVGPQSVFF
clone_size: large
d_call: .
cdr3_length: 12
v_call: TRBV10-2
j_call: TRBJ1-4

cdr3_nt: TGTGCCAGCAGCCTCTTGGGCTACACCTTC
cdr3_aa: CASSLLGYTF
clone_size: .
d_call: .
cdr3_length: 10
v_call: TRBV27
j_call: TRBJ1-2

cdr3_nt: TGTGCCAGCAGTTTCTCAACGGGCAGGGGGCTAAACACCATATATTTT
cdr3_aa: CASSFSTGRGLNTIYF
clone_size: few
d_call: TRBD1
cdr3_length: 16
v_call: TRBV27
j_call: TRBJ1-3

cdr3_nt: TGTGCCAGTAGTGTTGAGTTTCTCTATGGCTACACCTTC
cdr3_aa: CASSVEFLYGYTF
clone_size: .
d_call: .
cdr3_length: 13
v_call: TRBV19
j_call: TRBJ1-2

cdr3_nt: TGCAGCGTTGAGGGGGGGGGTGGTACGCAGTATTTT
cdr3_aa: CSVEGGGGTQYF
clone_size: .
d_call: TRBD2
cdr3_length: 12
v_call: TRBV29-1
j_call: TRBJ2-3

cdr3_nt: TGTGCCAGTAGTTCCGGGATCCTTAGCAATCAGCCCCAGCATTTT
cdr3_aa: CASSSGILSNQPQHF
clone_size: medium-sized
d_call: .
cdr3_length: 15
v_call: TRBV19
j_call: TRBJ1-5

cdr3_nt: TGTGCCTGGAGTGTATTAGGGACAGGGGCCTACGAGCAGTACTTC
cdr3_aa: CAWSVLGTGAYEQYF
clone_size: once
d_call: TRBD1
cdr3_length: 15
v_call: TRBV30
j_call: TRBJ2-7

cdr3_nt: TGCGCCAGCAGTGTGGGGGAGGACACTGAAGCTTTCTTT
cdr3_aa: CASSVGEDTEAFF
clone_size: .
d_call: .
cdr3_length: 13
v_call: TRBV10-1
j_call: TRBJ1-1

cdr3_nt: TGCGCCAGCAGCTTGGGGCCCCTGACCTACACTGAAGCTTTCTTT
cdr3_aa: CASSLGPLTYTEAFF
clone_size: .
d_call: .
cdr3_length: 15
v_call: TRBV5-1
j_call: TRBJ1-1

cdr3_nt: TGTGCCAGCACGGCGCTCAAGGGCAATCAGCCCCAGCATTTT
cdr3_aa: CASTALKGNQPQHF
clone_size: .
d_call: .
cdr3_length: 14
v_call: TRBV18
j_call: TRBJ1-5